A selection of T cell receptor beta chains follows, all from one sample in a study of blood T cell repertoires in COVID-19. Measured with immunoSEQ multiplex PCR; TCRdb has only the in-frame clones, and not every one. The table includes over 200,000 clones, 65% to 85% detected once. Material: peripheral blood. Receptors were obtained from a woman in her 30s with COVID-19, enrolled during active disease. Each CDR3 is given with its conserved first and last residue. D genes are given only for firm matches. Clone size is given for some rows only: seen once, a few or many times, or a class if the clone is expanded.

V gene	clone size	J gene	D gene	CDR3 protein	CDR3 DNA
TRBV7-8	NA	TRBJ1-5	NA	CASSLGMGVQPQHF	TGTGCCAGCAGCTTAGGGATGGGAGTCCAGCCCCAGCATTTT
TRBV28	NA	TRBJ1-6	TRBD1	CASSLYATGGNSPLHF	TGTGCCAGCAGTTTATACGCTACAGGGGGTAATTCACCCCTCCACTTT
TRBV19	NA	TRBJ2-1	NA	CASSIGGVYSYNEQFF	TGTGCCAGTAGTATAGGGGGGGTTTACTCCTACAATGAGCAGTTCTTC
TRBV6-5	NA	TRBJ1-2	NA	CASRSLDPYGYTF	TGTGCCAGCAGATCCCTAGACCCCTATGGCTACACCTTC
TRBV7-6	NA	TRBJ2-7	TRBD2	CASSPLPGTSMYEQYF	TGTGCCAGCAGCCCCCTTCCCGGGACTAGTATGTACGAGCAGTACTTC
TRBV29-1	NA	TRBJ2-3	TRBD2	CSTSGGDYTQYF	TGCAGCACTAGCGGGGGGGATTATACGCAGTATTTT
TRBV4-1	NA	TRBJ2-7	NA	CASSPQGLGYEQYF	TGCGCCAGCAGCCCCCAGGGGCTAGGCTACGAGCAGTACTTC
TRBV19	NA	TRBJ2-4	TRBD2	CASSASVLAGTKNIQYF	TGTGCCAGTAGTGCTTCGGTACTAGCGGGGACCAAAAACATTCAGTACTTC
TRBV7-2	NA	TRBJ2-3	TRBD1	CASSLAWTGSTDTQYF	TGTGCCAGCAGCTTAGCGTGGACAGGGAGCACAGATACGCAGTATTTT
TRBV7-2	NA	TRBJ2-2	TRBD2	CASSSLLAGGPGGTGELFF	TGTGCCAGCAGCTCCTTACTAGCGGGGGGGCCAGGGGGCACCGGGGAGCTGTTTTTT
TRBV9	NA	TRBJ1-4	NA	CASSVRATNEKLFF	TGTGCCAGCAGCGTCAGGGCAACTAATGAAAAACTGTTTTTT
TRBV19	NA	TRBJ2-4	NA	CASSIQYVAKNIQYF	TGTGCCAGTAGTATTCAGTATGTAGCCAAAAACATTCAGTACTTC
TRBV6-5	NA	TRBJ2-7	NA	CASSRAGQSYEQYF	TGTGCCAGCAGCCGCGCGGGACAGAGCTACGAGCAGTACTTC
TRBV4-1	NA	TRBJ2-1	NA	CASSQVAGSYNEQFF	TGCGCCAGCAGCCAAGTGGCAGGTTCCTACAATGAGCAGTTCTTC
TRBV27	NA	TRBJ2-3	TRBD2	CASSGGDRSVDTQYF	TGTGCCTCCAGCGGGGGGGACCGAAGTGTAGATACGCAGTATTTT
TRBV7-2	NA	TRBJ1-6	NA	CASSPDPLRNSPLHF	TGTGCCAGCAGCCCCGACCCGTTGAGGAATTCACCCCTCCACTTT
TRBV5-4	NA	TRBJ1-1	NA	CASSSGFANTEAFF	TGTGCCAGCAGCTCAGGGTTTGCGAACACTGAAGCTTTCTTT
TRBV19	once	TRBJ2-2	NA	CASSTRDTGELFF	TGTGCCAGTAGTACCCGGGACACCGGGGAGCTGTTTTTT
TRBV24-1	NA	TRBJ2-1	TRBD1	CATSLPGTGNEQFF	TGTGCCACCAGCTTGCCAGGGACAGGGAATGAGCAGTTCTTC
TRBV7-9	NA	TRBJ2-5	NA	CASSLTVQETQYF	TGTGCCAGCAGCTTAACAGTACAAGAGACCCAGTACTTC
TRBV3-1/TRBV3-2	NA	TRBJ2-5	TRBD1	CASSSRGTGEETQYF	TGTGCCAGCAGCTCCCGCGGGACAGGAGAAGAGACCCAGTACTTC
TRBV6-5	NA	TRBJ2-3	TRBD1	CASSSPGQGTDTQYF	TGTGCCAGCAGTTCACCGGGACAGGGGACAGATACGCAGTATTTT